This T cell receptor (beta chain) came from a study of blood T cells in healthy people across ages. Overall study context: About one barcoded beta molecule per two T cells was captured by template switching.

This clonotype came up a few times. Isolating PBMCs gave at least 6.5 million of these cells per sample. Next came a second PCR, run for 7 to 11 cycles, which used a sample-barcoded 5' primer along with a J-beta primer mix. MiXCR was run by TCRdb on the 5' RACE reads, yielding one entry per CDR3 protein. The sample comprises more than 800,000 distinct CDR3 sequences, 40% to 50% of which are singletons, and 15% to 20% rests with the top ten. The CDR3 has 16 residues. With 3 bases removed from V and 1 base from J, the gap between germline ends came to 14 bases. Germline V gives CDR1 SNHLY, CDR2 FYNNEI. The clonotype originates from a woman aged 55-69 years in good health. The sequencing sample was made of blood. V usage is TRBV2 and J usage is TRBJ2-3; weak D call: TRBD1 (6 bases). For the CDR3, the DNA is TGTGCCAGCAGTGAGCCCCGGGACACTCGCACAGATACGCAGTATTTT. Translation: CASSEPRDTRTDTQYF.